The 3 T cell receptor beta chains below come from one sample, sequenced in a study of blood T cell repertoires in COVID-19. Repertoires were generated with immunoSEQ multiplex PCR, while TCRdb's copy carries only in-frame clones and drops some. The sample holds 90,000 to 130,000 clones; approximately 85% are singletons and the top ten take roughly 7.9%. The material sequenced was peripheral blood. These TCRs come from a man aged 65 to 79 with acute or convalescent COVID-19.

The J gene is TRBJ2-1, the V gene TRBV10-3; D may be TRBD2 (6 bases). Germline CDR1 reads ENHRY; CDR2 reads SYGVKD. The V end lost 5 bases, the J end lost 3 bases, and 14 bases lay between the germline ends. This CDR3 has 15 amino acids. CDR3 sequence: CAISNSAGRYNEQFF. As DNA, the CDR3 is TGTGCCATCAGTAACTCGGCGGGACGCTACAATGAGCAGTTCTTC.

The rearrangement joins TRBV6-6 to TRBJ2-5; perhaps TRBD1 as D (6 bases). CDR3 size: 12 residues. Germline V gene sequence: CDR1 MNHNY, CDR2 SVGAGI (reference sequence). Trimming pared 6 bases from V and 5 bases from J, leaving 10 bases between. The CDR3 sequence is CASSPGHETQYF. Written as DNA, the CDR3 is TGTGCCAGCAGCCCGGGACACGAGACCCAGTACTTC.

CDR3 DNA sequence: TGTGCCAGCAGTTACTCTTGGGGCAGAACTTTCTTT. It codes for CASSYSWGRTFF. V is TRBV6-5 and J is TRBJ1-1, with D maybe TRBD1 (5 bases). The V gene's germline CDR1 is MNHEY and CDR2 SVGAGI. There are 12 residues in the CDR3. V shed 0 bases and J shed 12 bases, with 11 bases lying between them.